The T cell receptor beta chain under discussion was sequenced for a study of T cell responses to AZD1222 COVID-19 vaccine (dated by TCRdb to the early 2020s). In terms of the full investigation: A total of 230 to 250 trial participants underwent TCR sequencing, of whom some 200 had received two doses of AZD1222 and 26 had received two doses of the MenACWY control vaccine. Trial participants were enrolled into age subgroups of 18-55, 56-69 and 70-plus years, which contained roughly 140, 27 and 60 TCR-sequenced participants, respectively. Broad study findings and their caveats: Conclusions about previously exposed vaccinees were limited because only six AZD1222 recipients were SARS-CoV-2 seropositive at baseline. The 56-69-year group was small, and its depth increase did not reach significance, likely because of low power. The whole spike protein was spanned by vaccine-associated CD4 TCRs, and dominant responses were seen in regions 160-218 and 743-854. A significant rise in spike-specific TCR breadth and depth was observed after two AZD1222 doses relative to day 0 and relative to MenACWY recipients. Participants were mostly white British and included more females than males, and it was suggested by the authors that clonal diversity may have been underestimated. Reportedly, almost half of the unique spike-specific TCRs recognized epitopes lying outside the regions that are mutated in the B.1.351 and B.1.1.7 variants. No day 14 peak-response samples were available, so repertoires were characterized only after the peak T cell response.

The CDR3 regions of human TCRbeta chains were analyzed by immunosequencing. The paper's processing steps were these. TCRs in the repertoires were compared against a reference library of SARS-CoV-2-specific TCRs that had been generated with the MIRA antigen-specificity platform. Breadth meant the fraction of unique TCRs that were SARS-CoV-2-associated, whereas depth meant the fraction of total T cells that were SARS-CoV-2-associated. Using the MIRA data, every spike-specific TCR was mapped to the spike region that the TCR reacted to and assigned to either a CD4 or a CD8 class. Log10-transformed breadth and depth values were compared by one-way ANOVA with Sidak's multiple comparisons tests. The table was pulled from immuneACCESS by TCRdb, which kept in-frame rearrangements only. Such tables lose some clones; where checked, under half of the loss comes from unresolved V genes, and the rest has no known cause. V, J and clone size were drawn from that table, and D and trimming were deduced from the DNA. Within this sample are about 120,000 clones, with approximately 80% of them counted one time only. The ten largest clones capture about 25% of the sample.

The sample's time point label, decoded: about 28 days (+/-7) after the second vaccine dose. AZD1222 recipients given second doses at about 4 weeks or at about 12 weeks were pooled, since spike-specific TCR depth and breadth were not found to differ between the two schedules. Samples from vaccinated people were obtained from the UK trials COV001 and COV002, which included a single-blind randomized controlled phase 2/3 trial of AZD1222 (ChAdOx1 nCoV-19) in healthy adults. For TCRbeta chain sequencing, PBMC samples were collected from trial participants at day 0 and at day 28 after the second dose. This clone has just a few counts. Its antigen remains unidentified. Base qualities are not at hand, and no much larger clone is one base apart. This TCR was recovered from an adult who received the AZD1222 COVID-19 vaccine. Sequenced material: peripheral blood, taken 28 days after the second AZD1222 dose.

The nucleotide sequence is given as TGCAGCGTTGAAGAGACTCTTAGGGGCTACACCTTC. It specifies CSVEETLRGYTF. The chain was built from TRBV29-1 and TRBJ1-2; the D gene identity is not certain. CDR1 and CDR2 are read off the germline V gene as SQVTM and ANQGSEA. The CDR3 sequence holds 12 residues, the cysteine and phenylalanine included. The read is trimmed to its CDR3 DNA, 36 bases read in frame from base 1. Trimming takes 0 bases from V and 8 bases from J, and the germline ends sit 10 bases apart.